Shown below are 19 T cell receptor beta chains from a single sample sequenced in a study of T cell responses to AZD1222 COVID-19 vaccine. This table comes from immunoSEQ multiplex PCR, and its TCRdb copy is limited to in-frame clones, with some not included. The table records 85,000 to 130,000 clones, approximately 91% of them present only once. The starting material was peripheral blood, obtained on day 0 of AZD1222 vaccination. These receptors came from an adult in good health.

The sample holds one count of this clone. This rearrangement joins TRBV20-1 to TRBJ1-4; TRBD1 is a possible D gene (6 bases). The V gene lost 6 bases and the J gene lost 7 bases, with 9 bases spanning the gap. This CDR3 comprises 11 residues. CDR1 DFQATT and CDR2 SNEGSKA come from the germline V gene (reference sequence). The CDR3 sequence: CSAAGVEKLFF. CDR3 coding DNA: TGCAGTGCGGCAGGGGTTGAAAAACTGTTTTTT.

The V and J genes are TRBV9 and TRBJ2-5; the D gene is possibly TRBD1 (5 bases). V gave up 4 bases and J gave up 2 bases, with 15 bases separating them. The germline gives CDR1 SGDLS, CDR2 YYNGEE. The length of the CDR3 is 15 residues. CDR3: CASSPTIQGQETQYF. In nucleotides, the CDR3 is TGTGCCAGCAGCCCTACCATCCAGGGTCAAGAGACCCAGTACTTC.

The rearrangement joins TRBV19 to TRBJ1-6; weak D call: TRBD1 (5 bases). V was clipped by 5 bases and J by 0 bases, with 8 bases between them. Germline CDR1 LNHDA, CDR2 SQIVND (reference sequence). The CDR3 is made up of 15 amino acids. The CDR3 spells CASSYRSSYNSPLHF. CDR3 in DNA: TGTGCCAGTAGTTACAGGAGCTCCTATAATTCACCCCTCCACTTT.

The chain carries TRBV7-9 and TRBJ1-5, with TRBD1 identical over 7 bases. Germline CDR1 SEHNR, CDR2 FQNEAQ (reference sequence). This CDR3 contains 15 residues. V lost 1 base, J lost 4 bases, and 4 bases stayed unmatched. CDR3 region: CASSLGQGVNQPQHF. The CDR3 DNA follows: TGTGCCAGCAGCTTAGGCCAGGGGGTTAATCAGCCCCAGCATTTT.

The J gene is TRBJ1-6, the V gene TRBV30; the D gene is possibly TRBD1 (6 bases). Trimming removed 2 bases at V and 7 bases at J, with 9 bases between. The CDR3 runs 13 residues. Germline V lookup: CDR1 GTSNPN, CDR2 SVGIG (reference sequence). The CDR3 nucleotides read TGTGCCTGGAGTAGTACAGGGAATTCACCCCTCCACTTT. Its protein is CAWSSTGNSPLHF.

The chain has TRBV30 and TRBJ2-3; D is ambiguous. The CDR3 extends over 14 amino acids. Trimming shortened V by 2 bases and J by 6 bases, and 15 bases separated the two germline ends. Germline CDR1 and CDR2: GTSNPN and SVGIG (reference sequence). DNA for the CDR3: TGTGCCTGGAGTCGTAGTCTCCTGCGGGATACGCAGTATTTT. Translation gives CAWSRSLLRDTQYF.

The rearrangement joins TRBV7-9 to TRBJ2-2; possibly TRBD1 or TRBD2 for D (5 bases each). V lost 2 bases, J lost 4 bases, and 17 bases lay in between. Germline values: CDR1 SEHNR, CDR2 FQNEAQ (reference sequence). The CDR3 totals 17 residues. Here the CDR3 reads CASSLRDARGGTGELFF. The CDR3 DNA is TGTGCCAGCAGCTTAAGGGACGCCCGCGGCGGCACCGGGGAGCTGTTTTTT.

CDR3 protein: CASSSGEQFF. CDR3 in DNA: TGTGCCAGTAGTTCGGGCGAGCAGTTCTTC. The chain has TRBV19 and TRBJ2-1, with D unresolved. The CDR3 spans 10 residues. From germline, CDR1 is LNHDA and CDR2 SQIVND (reference sequence). With 5 bases removed from V and 10 bases from J, the gap between germline ends came to 6 bases.

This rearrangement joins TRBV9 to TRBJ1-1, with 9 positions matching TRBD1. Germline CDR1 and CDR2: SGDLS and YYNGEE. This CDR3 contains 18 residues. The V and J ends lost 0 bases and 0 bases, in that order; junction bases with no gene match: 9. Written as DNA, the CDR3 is TGTGCCAGCAGCGTAGGGATCGGGACAGGGAGAATGAACACTGAAGCTTTCTTT. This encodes CASSVGIGTGRMNTEAFF.

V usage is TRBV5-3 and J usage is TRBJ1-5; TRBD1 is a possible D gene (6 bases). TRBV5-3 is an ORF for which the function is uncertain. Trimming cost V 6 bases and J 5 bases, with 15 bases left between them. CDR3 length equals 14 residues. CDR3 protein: CARTTWGPDQPQHF. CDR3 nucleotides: TGTGCCAGAACAACGTGGGGGCCGGATCAGCCCCAGCATTTT.

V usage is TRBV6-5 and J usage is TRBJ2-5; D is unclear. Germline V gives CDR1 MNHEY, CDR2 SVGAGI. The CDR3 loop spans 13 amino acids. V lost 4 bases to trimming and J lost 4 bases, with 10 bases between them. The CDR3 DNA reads TGTGCCAGCAGTTTCCTAGTCGGAGAGACCCAGTACTTC. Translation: CASSFLVGETQYF.

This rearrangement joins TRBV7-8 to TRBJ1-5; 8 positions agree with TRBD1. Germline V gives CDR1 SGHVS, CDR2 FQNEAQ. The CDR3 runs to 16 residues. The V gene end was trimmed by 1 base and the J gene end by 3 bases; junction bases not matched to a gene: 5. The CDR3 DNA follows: TGTGCCAGCAGCTTAGGGGGACAGGCTTACAATCAGCCCCAGCATTTT. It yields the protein CASSLGGQAYNQPQHF.

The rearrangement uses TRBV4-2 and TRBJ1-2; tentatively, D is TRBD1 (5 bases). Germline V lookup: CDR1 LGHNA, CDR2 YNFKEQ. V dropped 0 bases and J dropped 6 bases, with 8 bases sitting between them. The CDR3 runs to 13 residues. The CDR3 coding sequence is TGTGCCAGCAGCCAAGATGTGGGGGATGGCTACACCTTC. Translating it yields CASSQDVGDGYTF.

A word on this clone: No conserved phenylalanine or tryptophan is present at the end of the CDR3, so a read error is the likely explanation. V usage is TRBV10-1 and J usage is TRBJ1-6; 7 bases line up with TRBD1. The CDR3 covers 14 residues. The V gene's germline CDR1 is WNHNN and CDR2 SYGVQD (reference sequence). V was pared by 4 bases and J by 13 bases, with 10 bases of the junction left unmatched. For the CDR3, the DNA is TGCGCCAGCAGTGGACCTAGGGACAGAGGGCCCCTCCACCTT. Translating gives CASSGPRDRGPLHL.

The CDR3 reads CASSPSGEGWGSYNEQFF. The DNA of the CDR3 is TGTGCCAGCTCACCTTCCGGGGAGGGTTGGGGGTCCTACAATGAGCAGTTCTTC. The chain uses TRBV18 and TRBJ2-1, with 7 bases lining up with TRBD2. The CDR3 spans 18 residues. Unmatched junction bases numbered 12, after V lost 3 bases and J lost 1 base. Per germline, CDR1 KGHSH and CDR2 LQKENI. The full variable domain, completed using reference TRBV18 and TRBJ2-1, is NAGVMQNPRHLVRRRGQEARLRCSPMKGHSHVYWYRQLPEEGLKFMVYLQKENIIDESGMPKERFSAEFPKEGPSILRIQQVVRGDSAAYFCASSPSGEGWGSYNEQFFGPGTRLTVL.

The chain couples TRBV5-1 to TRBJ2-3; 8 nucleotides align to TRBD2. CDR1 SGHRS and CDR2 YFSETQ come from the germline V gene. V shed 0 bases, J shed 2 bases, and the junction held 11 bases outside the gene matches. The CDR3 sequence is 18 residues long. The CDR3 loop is CASSLAGLVGGTTDTQYF. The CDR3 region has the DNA TGCGCCAGCAGCTTGGCGGGACTAGTGGGGGGGACCACAGATACGCAGTATTTT.

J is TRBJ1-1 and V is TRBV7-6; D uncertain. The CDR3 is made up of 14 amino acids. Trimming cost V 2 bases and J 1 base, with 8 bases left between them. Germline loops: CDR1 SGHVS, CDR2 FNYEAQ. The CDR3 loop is CASSLSSANTEAFF. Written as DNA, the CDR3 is TGTGCCAGCAGCTTATCCTCGGCGAACACTGAAGCTTTCTTT. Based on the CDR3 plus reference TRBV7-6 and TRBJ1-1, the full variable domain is GAGVSQSPRYKVTKRGQDVALRCDPISGHVSLYWYRQALGQGPEFLTYFNYEAQQDKSGLPNDRFSAERPEGSISTLTIQRTEQRDSAMYRCASSLSSANTEAFFGQGTRLTVV.

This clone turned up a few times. CDR3 amino acids: CASSESGEGQPQHF. Written as DNA, the CDR3 is TGTGCCAGCAGTGAATCCGGGGAGGGTCAGCCCCAGCATTTT. The gene calls are TRBV2 and TRBJ1-5; the D is unclear. V lost 2 bases and J lost 6, with 11 bases in between. The V gene's germline CDR1 is SNHLY and CDR2 FYNNEI. This CDR3 spans 14 amino acids.

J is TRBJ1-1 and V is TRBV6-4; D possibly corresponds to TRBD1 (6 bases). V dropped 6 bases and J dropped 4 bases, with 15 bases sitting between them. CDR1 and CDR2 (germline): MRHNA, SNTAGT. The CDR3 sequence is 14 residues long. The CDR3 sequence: CASSRGGAGTEAFF. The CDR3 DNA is TGTGCCAGCAGCCGAGGGGGGGCGGGCACTGAAGCTTTCTTT.